The 23 T cell receptor beta chains reported below all come from one sample, sequenced in a study of T cells in tuberculosis. TCRdb's table, derived via immunoSEQ multiplex PCR, lists solely in-frame clones and lacks some. The table has more than 35,000 clones, roughly 96% seen once; the top ten hold roughly 7%. The specimen sequenced was PBMCs. These receptors were taken from a donor between 10 and 35 years old with latent tuberculosis or without tuberculosis infection.

The V and J genes are TRBV19 and TRBJ2-7; TRBD1 might be the D (6 bases). This CDR3 spans 14 amino acids. Looked up from germline, CDR1 is LNHDA and CDR2 is SQIVND (reference sequence). V was clipped by 4 bases and J by 5 bases, with 15 bases between them. This chain's CDR3 is CASSKDLRGDEQYF. The CDR3 DNA follows: TGTGCCAGTAGTAAGGACCTCAGGGGAGACGAGCAGTACTTC.

The J gene is TRBJ1-2, the V gene TRBV6-1; 8 positions match TRBD1. This CDR3 has 14 amino acids. With V trimmed by 7 bases and J by 2 bases, 6 bases remained unmatched. Germline lookup yields CDR1 MNHNS and CDR2 SASEGT. The CDR3 reads CASKARTGNYGYTF. Here the CDR3 DNA reads TGTGCCAGCAAAGCCAGGACAGGGAACTATGGCTACACCTTC.

This chain connects TRBV29-1 to TRBJ2-7; TRBD1 matches 9 bases. Losses at the gene ends were 1 base for V and 4 bases for J; bases not matched to a gene: 8. Germline V gene lookup returns CDR1 SQVTM and CDR2 ANQGSEA. The CDR3 runs 15 residues. As DNA, the CDR3 is TGCAGCGTTGAAGCCTTACAGGGGGCGGGGTACGAGCAGTACTTC. It is translated as CSVEALQGAGYEQYF.

The chain uses TRBV6-6 and TRBJ2-1, with D possibly TRBD1 on 5 matching bases. Germline CDR1 is MNHNY and CDR2 is SVGAGI (reference sequence). The CDR3 covers 12 residues. V lost 2 bases and J 8 bases, leaving 7 bases between the germline ends. CDR3 region: CASSYDSDEQFF. The DNA for the CDR3 is TGTGCCAGCAGTTACGACAGTGATGAGCAGTTCTTC.

The rearrangement uses TRBV5-5 and TRBJ2-1; 8 positions match TRBD2. This CDR3 spans 18 amino acids. J was trimmed by 0 bases and V by 0 bases; bases with no gene match: 8. Germline-derived CDR1 and CDR2 are SGHKS and YYEKEE (reference sequence). The CDR3 bases are TGTGCCAGCAGCTTGGCCACGGTAGCGGGATACTCCTACAATGAGCAGTTCTTC. This encodes CASSLATVAGYSYNEQFF.

This clone was observed a few times. The chain is built from TRBV7-9 and TRBJ2-1; 8 bases map to TRBD2. V dropped 3 bases and J dropped 6; count of bases not matched to a gene: 7. The CDR3 has 15 amino acids. Germline loops: CDR1 SEHNR, CDR2 FQNEAQ (reference sequence). The CDR3 loop reads CASSFEASGFNEQFF. In nucleotides, the CDR3 is TGTGCCAGCAGCTTTGAGGCTAGCGGGTTCAATGAGCAGTTCTTC.

This clone has only one observation. This sequence joins TRBV19 and TRBJ1-1; D gene uncertain. There are 13 residues in the CDR3. CDR1 is LNHDA and CDR2 is SQIVND in the germline V gene (reference sequence). Trimming stripped 5 bases from V and 3 bases from J, with 10 bases between. This CDR3 is CASSAGADTEAFF. DNA for the CDR3: TGTGCCAGTAGTGCGGGCGCGGACACTGAAGCTTTCTTT.

The chain uses TRBV7-2 and TRBJ2-3; 7 bases line up with TRBD2. With V trimmed by 3 bases and J by 4 bases, 4 bases remained unmatched. The CDR3 covers 14 residues. The germline V gene encodes CDR1 SGHTA and CDR2 FQGNSA. The CDR3 protein is CASSFGGSADTQYF. CDR3 DNA sequence: TGTGCCAGCAGCTTCGGGGGGTCCGCAGATACGCAGTATTTT. The full variable domain, in which reference TRBV7-2 and TRBJ2-3 provide the parts outside the CDR3, is GAGVSQSPSNKVTEKGKDVELRCDPISGHTALYWYRQSLGQGLEFLIYFQGNSAPDKSGLPSDRFSAERTGGSVSTLTIQRTQQEDSAVYLCASSFGGSADTQYFGPGTRLTVL.

V gene TRBV10-3 combines with J gene TRBJ1-5; D remains ambiguous. Germline V gene sequence: CDR1 ENHRY, CDR2 SYGVKD. Trimming stripped 4 bases from V and 7 bases from J, with 11 bases between. This CDR3 is built from 13 residues. The CDR3 loop is CAISVGIEQPQHF. The CDR3 DNA reads TGTGCCATCAGTGTTGGTATCGAGCAGCCCCAGCATTTT.

This chain connects TRBV21-1 to TRBJ2-3; the table's D call TRBD2 went unverified against the DNA. TRBV21-1 is termed a pseudogene. The CDR3 runs to 16 residues. CDR3 amino acids: CASSKEAGAGTDTQYF. CDR3 DNA sequence: TGTGCCAGCAGCAAAGAAGCGGGAGCTGGCACAGATACGCAGTATTTT.

The V and J genes are TRBV27 and TRBJ2-3; 9 positions match TRBD1. V gave up 4 bases and J gave up 1 base; unmatched junction bases: 0. The CDR3 runs 14 residues. Germline-derived CDR1 and CDR2 are MNHEY and SMNVEV (reference sequence). CDR3 in amino acids: CASSWDRGTDTQYF. CDR3 bases: TGTGCCAGCAGTTGGGACAGGGGCACAGATACGCAGTATTTT.

The rearrangement uses TRBV19 and TRBJ1-1, with TRBD1 as a possible D gene (6 bases). V was pared by 7 bases and J by 1 base, with 7 bases between. This CDR3 spans 12 amino acids. Germline assignment: CDR1 LNHDA and CDR2 SQIVND (reference sequence). The chain's CDR3 is CASKTGNTEAFF. CDR3 in DNA: TGTGCCAGTAAGACAGGGAACACTGAAGCTTTCTTT.

The V gene is TRBV19, the J gene TRBJ1-5; 8 positions match TRBD1. V lost 7 bases and J lost 2; bases outside the gene matches: 7. Germline V gives CDR1 LNHDA, CDR2 SQIVND (reference sequence). This CDR3 region has 15 residues. CDR3 sequence: CASTNQGAGNQPQHF. The CDR3 DNA reads as TGTGCCAGTACTAATCAGGGGGCTGGCAATCAGCCCCAGCATTTT. Together with reference TRBV19 and TRBJ1-5, the CDR3 gives the full variable domain: DGGITQSPKYLFRKEGQNVTLSCEQNLNHDAMYWYRQDPGQGLRLIYYSQIVNDFQKGDIAEGYSVSREKKESFPLTVTSAQKNPTAFYLCASTNQGAGNQPQHFGDGTRLSIL.

This clone was seen a few times. The CDR3 protein is CASSDRTGVNYGYTF. The CDR3 DNA reads TGTGCCAGTAGTGACCGGACGGGGGTTAACTATGGCTACACCTTC. This chain links TRBV19 with TRBJ1-2, with a tentative D call TRBD1 (5 bases). Per the germline V gene, CDR1 is LNHDA and CDR2 is SQIVND (reference sequence). V lost 5 bases and J lost 1, with 14 bases in between. The CDR3 is 15 residues long. The full variable domain, completed using reference TRBV19 and TRBJ1-2, is DGGITQSPKYLFRKEGQNVTLSCEQNLNHDAMYWYRQDPGQGLRLIYYSQIVNDFQKGDIAEGYSVSREKKESFPLTVTSAQKNPTAFYLCASSDRTGVNYGYTFGSGTRLTVV.

The chain combines TRBV27 with TRBJ2-3; TRBD1 aligns across 7 bases. Looked up from germline, CDR1 is MNHEY and CDR2 is SMNVEV (reference sequence). Trimming at V came to 6 bases and at J to 5 bases, leaving 11 bases not matched to a gene. This CDR3 comprises 15 residues. The CDR3 here is CASRTTTGIVDTQYF. CDR3 in DNA: TGTGCCAGCAGGACAACGACAGGGATAGTAGATACGCAGTATTTT.

A remark on this clone: Other DNA sequences from this sample encode an identical CDR3 as well. The chain carries TRBV6-5 and TRBJ1-1; the D gene is possibly TRBD1 (5 bases). The CDR3 sequence is 14 residues long. The germline V gene encodes CDR1 MNHEY and CDR2 SVGAGI. V was clipped by 6 bases and J by 1 base, with 12 bases between them. CDR3 amino acids: CASSLITGNTEAFF. CDR3 sequence (DNA): TGTGCCAGCAGCCTCATCACAGGGAACACTGAAGCTTTCTTT.

The gene calls are TRBV19 and TRBJ1-5, with D possibly matching TRBD1 (6 bases). The CDR3 spans 14 residues. The germline gives CDR1 LNHDA, CDR2 SQIVND (reference sequence). The ends were cut back, 3 bases at V and 4 bases at J, with 10 bases in the middle. Here the CDR3 DNA reads TGTGCCAGTAGTATTTTAACAGGGAATCAGCCCCAGCATTTT. It encodes CASSILTGNQPQHF.

The chain links TRBV6-4 to TRBJ2-3; 11 nucleotides line up with TRBD2. This CDR3 comprises 17 residues. J was trimmed by 7 bases and V by 4 bases; bases with no gene match: 13. Per the germline V gene, CDR1 is MRHNA and CDR2 is SNTAGT. The CDR3 nucleotides are TGTGCCAGCAGTGCGACGGAGGGACTAGCGGAAGATAATACGCAGTATTTT. Translating it yields CASSATEGLAEDNTQYF.

The chain couples TRBV10-3 to TRBJ1-2; D possibly corresponds to TRBD1 (6 bases). The CDR3 consists of 16 residues. The germline V and J ends were trimmed by 10 bases and 7 bases, with 28 bases remaining between them. Germline V gene data show CDR1 as ENHRY and CDR2 as SYGVKD. CDR3 loop: CATRFHLEQGGGGYTF. The CDR3, as DNA: TGTGCCACACGATTCCATTTGGAACAGGGCGGGGGTGGCTACACCTTC.

The gene calls are TRBV20-1 and TRBJ1-1, with TRBD1 as a possible D gene (5 bases). Germline V CDR1 and CDR2: DFQATT, SNEGSKA (reference sequence). V was pared by 5 bases and J by 1 base, with 5 bases between. The CDR3 is 11 amino acids. The CDR3 sequence is CSAGANTEAFF. CDR3 nucleotides: TGCAGTGCTGGGGCGAACACTGAAGCTTTCTTT.

J is TRBJ1-5 and V is TRBV19; the D gene is possibly TRBD1 (5 bases). CDR1 is LNHDA, CDR2 SQIVND, per germline (reference sequence). This CDR3 is 15 amino acids long. V was pared by 2 bases and J by 6 bases, with 14 bases between. The chain's CDR3 is CASSISFGGGQPQHF. Here the CDR3 DNA reads TGTGCCAGTAGTATATCGTTCGGGGGTGGTCAGCCCCAGCATTTT.

The chain combines TRBV27 with TRBJ1-5, with D possibly being TRBD1 (5 bases). V dropped 5 bases and J dropped 0 bases, with 32 bases sitting between them. This CDR3 is 22 amino acids long. Germline V CDR1 and CDR2: MNHEY, SMNVEV (reference sequence). The CDR3: CASSPRGKCDINTNYSNQPQHF. As DNA, the CDR3 is TGTGCCAGCAGTCCCCGGGGGAAGTGTGACATAAATACCAATTATAGCAATCAGCCCCAGCATTTT.

This clone has only one observation. The chain employs TRBV30 and TRBJ2-2; a weak D match, TRBD1 (5 bases). The length of the CDR3 is 11 residues. Germline-derived CDR1 and CDR2 are GTSNPN and SVGIG (reference sequence). Trimming stripped 5 bases from V and 7 bases from J, with 8 bases between. The CDR3 DNA reads TGTGCCTGGGGGGCGAACGGGGAGCTGTTTTTT. It codes for CAWGANGELFF.